Sequencing of this TCR beta chain was carried out in a study of T cells after yellow fever vaccination. This clonotype was recorded a few times. TCRdb re-derived calls from the 5' RACE reads in MiXCR, one entry per CDR3 protein. The table includes 550,000 to 750,000 distinct CDR3 sequences, about 13% detected once. The sequences come from PBMCs, collected on the day of the yellow fever booster vaccination. The sequence was collected from a man aged 25 to 45 who received the YFV17D yellow fever vaccine.

CDR3 bases: TGCGCCAGCAGTGTACAAGTTGCCGACACTGAAGCTTTCTTT. As protein: CASSVQVADTEAFF. The chain has TRBV10-2 and TRBJ1-1, with unresolved D. Germline assignment: CDR1 WSHSY and CDR2 SAAADI. V shed 4 bases and J shed 3 bases, with 12 bases lying between them. The length of the CDR3 is 14 residues.